One and the same sample provided the 11 T cell receptor beta chains below, sequenced in a study of blood T cell repertoires in COVID-19. Clones were read by immunoSEQ multiplex PCR, and TCRdb kept only the in-frame ones, dropping some. The repertoire holds approximately 180,000 clones, with about four fifths as singletons. The material sequenced was peripheral blood. The receptors were sampled from a woman in her 70s with acute or convalescent COVID-19.

This clone has only one observation. This chain links TRBV6-4 with TRBJ1-6; possible D gene TRBD1, 5 bases. Between the trimmed V and J ends, which lost 9 bases and 7 bases, there was a span of 13 bases. Germline V gene lookup returns CDR1 MRHNA and CDR2 SNTAGT. The length of the CDR3 is 13 residues. CDR3: CASSTARNSPLHF. The CDR3 DNA reads TGTGCCAGTTCGACAGCTCGGAATTCACCCCTCCACTTT.

V is TRBV5-6 and J is TRBJ2-1, with D perhaps TRBD2 (6 bases). This CDR3 is built from 16 residues. The germline V and J ends were trimmed by 6 bases and 2 bases, with 18 bases remaining between them. Per the germline V gene, CDR1 is SGHDT and CDR2 is YYEEEE. Here the CDR3 reads CASIPPRASAYNEQFF. The CDR3 DNA sequence: TGTGCCAGCATTCCACCACGGGCTAGCGCCTACAATGAGCAGTTCTTC.

The genes are TRBV18 and TRBJ2-7, with 9 bases aligning to TRBD2. J gave up 0 bases and V 2 bases, and 5 bases lay outside the gene matches. Germline V CDR1 and CDR2: KGHSH, LQKENI. This CDR3 comprises 16 residues. The CDR3 bases are TGTGCCAGCTCACCAAGGGCAGCGGGAGGCTCCTACGAGCAGTACTTC. Its translation: CASSPRAAGGSYEQYF.

The chain has TRBV5-4 and TRBJ2-7, with TRBD1 identical over 9 bases. CDR1 is SGHNT, CDR2 YYREEE, per germline (reference sequence). CDR3 length: 14 residues. The J segment lost 2 bases and the V segment lost 2 bases, leaving 2 bases of the junction unmatched. CDR3 sequence: CASSFGDRAYEQYF. CDR3 nucleotides: TGTGCCAGCAGCTTTGGGGACAGGGCCTACGAGCAGTACTTC.

The chain uses TRBV19 and TRBJ2-3; 8 nucleotides line up with TRBD2. The CDR3 length is 14 residues. The germline gives CDR1 LNHDA, CDR2 SQIVND (reference sequence). Trimming took 9 bases from V and 4 from J; bases not matched to a gene: 9. CDR3 amino acids: CASGGVERPDTQYF. The CDR3 DNA is TGTGCCAGCGGGGGGGTGGAGCGTCCAGATACGCAGTATTTT.

This clone turned up a few times. The genes are TRBV30 and TRBJ1-5; D call uncertain. This CDR3 contains 13 residues. In germline, CDR1 is GTSNPN, CDR2 SVGIG (reference sequence). V dropped 0 bases and J dropped 6 bases, with 9 bases sitting between them. For the CDR3, the DNA is TGTGCCTGGAGTGTCCTTGTCGGTCAGCCCCAGCATTTT. Protein: CAWSVLVGQPQHF.

The V and J genes are TRBV7-9 and TRBJ2-3, with TRBD1 matching over 8 bases. The CDR3 runs 17 residues. Per the germline V gene, CDR1 is SEHNR and CDR2 is FQNEAQ (reference sequence). J lost 4 bases, V lost 1 base, and 10 bases had no gene match. The CDR3 region is CASSLDRQGIRADTQYF. In DNA form, the CDR3 reads TGTGCCAGCAGCTTAGATCGACAGGGGATAAGGGCAGATACGCAGTATTTT.

This sequence joins TRBV7-7 and TRBJ2-5; tentative D call: TRBD2 (6 bases). Per the germline V gene, CDR1 is SSHAT and CDR2 is FNYEAQ (reference sequence). This CDR3 is 18 amino acids long. With 1 base removed from V and 2 bases from J, the gap between germline ends came to 20 bases. This CDR3 is CASSLVGAVGGGQETQYF. The CDR3 bases are TGTGCCAGCAGCTTAGTAGGTGCGGTCGGAGGAGGGCAAGAGACCCAGTACTTC.

This sequence joins TRBV11-3 and TRBJ2-1, with D unresolved. This CDR3 comprises 14 residues. The V gene's germline CDR1 is SGHNT and CDR2 YENEEA. With 1 base removed from V and 6 bases from J, the gap between germline ends came to 10 bases. The CDR3 sequence: CASSLGGSSNEQFF. The CDR3 DNA sequence: TGTGCCAGCAGCTTAGGTGGTAGCAGCAATGAGCAGTTCTTC.

The V and J genes are TRBV11-2 and TRBJ2-3; D is undetermined. The V end lost 5 bases, the J end lost 3 bases, and 12 bases lay between the germline ends. Germline V CDR1 and CDR2: SGHAT, FQNNGV. This CDR3 has 14 residues. CDR3: CASSPRVETDTQYF. In DNA form, the CDR3 reads TGTGCCAGCAGCCCCCGGGTCGAAACAGATACGCAGTATTTT.

This chain connects TRBV13 to TRBJ2-2, with 8 nucleotides matching TRBD2. Germline V lookup: CDR1 PRHDT, CDR2 FYEKMQ (reference sequence). CDR3 length: 16 residues. V was clipped by 5 bases and J by 0 bases; unmatched bases: 5. The CDR3 nucleotides are TGTGCCAGCAGCGCACTAGCGGTCGCGAACACCGGGGAGCTGTTTTTT. Translated: CASSALAVANTGELFF.